The subject of this entry is one TCR beta chain. Trimming took off 5 bases at V and 8 bases at J, with 13 bases between the two ends. The CDR3 is 13 residues long. This specimen belongs to a study of blood T cell repertoires in COVID-19. Study summary: From the United States, Italy and Spain came samples of acute and convalescent COVID-19. T cells, B-cell-depleted T cells, or PBMCs provided the cDNA or gDNA that served as material.

Residents of 20 to 25 US areas, aged about 18 to 95 years, made up the participants. Within the 2 weeks before study entry, each person in the exposed group met a COVID-19 case. Only in-frame clones appear in the TCRdb table, and some are missing; sequencing was by immunoSEQ multiplex PCR. The sample shows a few hundred thousand clones, 85% to 90% of them seen only once. This clonotype originated in a man between 25 and 39 years old who had been exposed to COVID-19. The V gene is TRBV12-3 or TRBV12-4, the J gene TRBJ2-1, with D possibly TRBD1 on 5 matching bases. Sequencing was carried out using PBMCs or T cells enriched from blood (not recorded which). CDR3 region: CASSTRVADEQFF. The DNA of the CDR3 is TGTGCCAGCAGTACCAGGGTTGCCGATGAGCAGTTCTTC.